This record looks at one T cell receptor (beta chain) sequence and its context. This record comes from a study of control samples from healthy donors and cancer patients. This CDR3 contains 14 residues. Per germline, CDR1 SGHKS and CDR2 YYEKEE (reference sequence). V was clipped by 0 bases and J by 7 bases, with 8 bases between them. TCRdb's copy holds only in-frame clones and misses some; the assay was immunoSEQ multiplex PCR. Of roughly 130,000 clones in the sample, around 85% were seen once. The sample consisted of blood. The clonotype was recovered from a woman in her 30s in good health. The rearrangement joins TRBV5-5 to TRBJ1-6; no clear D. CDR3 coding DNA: TGTGCCAGCAGCTTGGGTGGTCCAAATTCACCCCTCCACTTT. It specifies CASSLGGPNSPLHF.